Listed below are T cell receptor beta chains from one sample, sequenced in a study of glioma-infiltrating T cells. TCRdb processed the multiplex PCR reads anew with MiXCR; each CDR3 protein has one entry. The data contain under 200,000 distinct CDR3 sequences, approximately 40% of them singletons. Sequencing was done on a sample of glioma tissue, nonneoplastic brain tissue, or PBMCs (not recorded which). These receptors were collected from a human donor with low-grade glioma or glioblastoma, undergoing nonglioma brain surgery, or in good health (not recorded which). Each CDR3 is given with its conserved first and last residue. Each record gives: J gene, D gene, V gene, CDR3 protein. The D gene is left open where the match is weak.

J: TRBJ2-6; D: .; V: TRBV24-1; CDR3: CATSPGDGGRSVLTF
J: TRBJ1-2; D: .; V: TRBV27; CDR3: CASRKSGGSGGYTF
J: TRBJ2-7; D: TRBD1; V: TRBV28; CDR3: CASSSPEDRKNYEQYF
J: TRBJ2-5; D: TRBD1; V: TRBV7-9; CDR3: CASSSGDRGGETQYF
J: TRBJ2-2; D: .; V: TRBV28; CDR3: CASSVWAGELFF
J: TRBJ1-2; D: .; V: TRBV27; CDR3: CASSFGGLDGYTF
J: TRBJ1-2; D: TRBD1; V: TRBV6-5; CDR3: CARSDTPQGQGTF
J: TRBJ1-1; D: TRBD1; V: TRBV3-1; CDR3: CATRDRGTEAFF
J: TRBJ2-7; D: TRBD2; V: TRBV4-2; CDR3: CASSQENAGGEQYF
J: TRBJ2-7; D: .; V: TRBV6-2/TRBV6-3; CDR3: CASSFGPLGLVGYEQYF
J: TRBJ1-5; D: TRBD1; V: TRBV19; CDR3: CAGSETGSDQPQHF
J: TRBJ2-1; D: .; V: TRBV2; CDR3: CANRVGLLNEQFF
J: TRBJ2-2; D: .; V: TRBV5-1; CDR3: CASSSDTEGELFF
J: TRBJ1-1; D: .; V: TRBV6-4; CDR3: CASSFSANTEAFF
J: TRBJ2-5; D: .; V: TRBV15; CDR3: CATSRDGLYQETQYF
J: TRBJ1-1; D: .; V: TRBV28; CDR3: CASNGGFEAFF
J: TRBJ2-1; D: .; V: TRBV5-4; CDR3: CASSFNPRNEQFF
J: TRBJ2-2; D: .; V: TRBV7-2; CDR3: CASSWGGQAGELFF
J: TRBJ2-1; D: .; V: TRBV10-3; CDR3: CAISEWGNEQFF
J: TRBJ2-7; D: .; V: TRBV7-2; CDR3: CASSLSRTYEQYF
J: TRBJ2-5; D: TRBD1; V: TRBV28; CDR3: CASTKLQGAKTQYF
J: TRBJ2-3; D: .; V: TRBV3-1; CDR3: CASSKRLYTDTQYF
J: TRBJ2-1; D: .; V: TRBV14; CDR3: CASSQGDGTYNEQFF
J: TRBJ1-1; D: .; V: TRBV4-1; CDR3: CASSHPPGVGTEAFF
J: TRBJ2-1; D: TRBD2; V: TRBV28; CDR3: CVSRDSSGRAFNEQFF
J: TRBJ1-5; D: TRBD1; V: TRBV6-1; CDR3: CASRRDSNFNQPQHF
J: TRBJ2-1; D: .; V: TRBV20-1; CDR3: CSARFPGGTYHNEQFF
J: TRBJ2-5; D: .; V: TRBV28; CDR3: CASSPHDGLVETQYF
J: TRBJ1-5; D: .; V: TRBV7-2; CDR3: CASSPRGGEGVNQPQHF
J: TRBJ2-7; D: .; V: TRBV25-1; CDR3: CASSESMTYEQYF
J: TRBJ2-1; D: TRBD2; V: TRBV29-1; CDR3: CSVGVPGLAGEEQFF
J: TRBJ2-1; D: .; V: TRBV4-2; CDR3: CASSQIALRRVSTNEQFF
J: TRBJ2-7; D: TRBD1; V: TRBV7-2; CDR3: CASSISGTVTGSRGDF
J: TRBJ1-5; D: .; V: TRBV12-3/TRBV12-4; CDR3: CASCSSSLDQPQHF
J: TRBJ2-7; D: .; V: TRBV5-8; CDR3: CASSGEIYEQYF
J: TRBJ2-1; D: .; V: TRBV28; CDR3: CACSAGTSQFF
J: TRBJ1-5; D: .; V: TRBV19; CDR3: CASSIEGRSNKPQHF
J: TRBJ2-5; D: TRBD1; V: TRBV2; CDR3: CASTSRTGAIGTQYF
J: .; D: TRBD2; V: TRBV6-6; CDR3: CASAPSGFNEQFF
J: TRBJ2-7; D: .; V: TRBV7-9; CDR3: CASSASREYEQYF